The 21 T cell receptor beta chains below were found in one sample sequenced in a study of T cells and copy number aberrations in small-cell lung cancer. Profiling relied on immunoSEQ multiplex PCR, and the TCRdb table lists in-frame clones only, not all of them. The sample has some 1,300 clones; around four fifths are singletons. Sequences were obtained from tumor tissue. The receptors come from a woman in her fifties or sixties with small cell lung cancer.

This chain connects TRBV12-5 to TRBJ2-2, with D perhaps TRBD1 (7 bases). Germline V CDR1 and CDR2: LGHNT, FRNRAP. The CDR3 has 16 amino acids. V was shortened by 10 bases and J by 4 bases, with 22 bases between the two germline ends. Here the CDR3 reads CATKRQGDSSTGELFF. The CDR3, as DNA: TGTGCTACGAAACGCCAGGGGGACTCGTCCACCGGGGAGCTGTTTTTT.

The chain employs TRBV11-2 and TRBJ2-7; the D gene could be TRBD1 or TRBD2 (5 bases each). Germline CDR1 SGHAT, CDR2 FQNNGV. The CDR3 has 15 residues. V lost 1 base and J 3 bases, leaving 13 bases between the germline ends. CDR3 loop: CASSLADGGNYEQYF. The CDR3 DNA sequence: TGTGCCAGCAGCTTAGCTGATGGGGGAAACTACGAGCAGTACTTC.

This chain links TRBV4-2 with TRBJ1-5; a weak D match, TRBD1 (6 bases). The CDR3 loop spans 16 amino acids. Germline assignment: CDR1 LGHNA and CDR2 YNFKEQ. Trimming removed 4 bases from V and 7 bases from J, with 20 bases in between. CDR3 protein: CASSPEAGGGQQPQHF. The CDR3 nucleotides are TGTGCCAGCAGCCCAGAAGCTGGAGGTGGACAGCAGCCCCAGCATTTT.

In DNA form, the CDR3 reads TGTGCCATAGATAGCGGGAGGATCTACGAGCAGTACTTC. The encoded protein is CAIDSGRIYEQYF. J is TRBJ2-7 and V is TRBV28; 10 positions agree with TRBD2. Germline V CDR1 and CDR2: MDHEN, SYDVKM. The CDR3 has 13 amino acids. J was trimmed by 3 bases and V by 10 bases; bases with no gene match: 6. The whole variable domain, remainder taken from reference TRBV28 and TRBJ2-7, is DVKVTQSSRYLVKRTGEKVFLECVQDMDHENMFWYRQDPGLGLRLIYFSYDVKMKEKGDIPEGYSVSREKKERFSLILESASTNQTSMYLCAIDSGRIYEQYFGPGTRLTVT.

V gene TRBV6-5 combines with J gene TRBJ2-1, with a possible D match to TRBD2 (6 bases). This CDR3 has 12 residues. V lost 6 bases, J lost 7 bases, and 10 bases lay in between. The V gene's germline CDR1 is MNHEY and CDR2 SVGAGI. In nucleotides, the CDR3 is TGTGCCAGCAGCCCAGGGAGGAATGAGCAGTTCTTC. It codes for CASSPGRNEQFF.

The chain carries TRBV4-1 and TRBJ1-2; D uncertain. V was cut by 0 bases and J by 2 bases, with 10 bases left in between. The CDR3 contains 15 residues. The germline gives CDR1 MGHRA, CDR2 YSYEKL. Here the CDR3 reads CASSQDPSANYGYTF. For the CDR3, the DNA is TGCGCCAGCAGCCAAGATCCATCAGCCAACTATGGCTACACCTTC.

The chain uses TRBV11-2 and TRBJ2-7, with D perhaps matching TRBD2 (5 bases). CDR1 is SGHAT, CDR2 FQNNGV, per germline. The CDR3 runs 13 residues. The V gene lost 4 bases and the J gene lost 4 bases, with 11 bases spanning the gap. Here the CDR3 reads CASSSGSQYEQYF. In DNA, the CDR3 is TGTGCCAGCAGCTCGGGATCTCAATACGAGCAGTACTTC.

The rearrangement uses TRBV19 and TRBJ2-7; 12 bases match TRBD2. Germline CDR1 and CDR2: LNHDA and SQIVND (reference sequence). This CDR3 region has 16 residues. With 5 bases clipped from V and 1 base from J, the junction kept 6 bases outside the gene matches. The CDR3 sequence is CASSFTSGRKSYEQYF. The CDR3 nucleotides read TGTGCCAGTAGTTTCACTAGCGGGAGGAAGTCCTACGAGCAGTACTTC.

This chain links TRBV30 with TRBJ2-7, with 7 bases aligning to TRBD1. The CDR3 runs to 15 residues. Trimming at V came to 2 bases and at J to 2 bases, leaving 9 bases not matched to a gene. Germline CDR1 and CDR2: GTSNPN and SVGIG (reference sequence). The CDR3 protein is CAWSPRTGSPYEQYF. The CDR3, as DNA: TGTGCCTGGAGTCCCCGGACAGGAAGTCCCTACGAGCAGTACTTC.

V usage is TRBV10-3 and J usage is TRBJ2-3, with a weak D call TRBD2 (5 bases). V lost 0 bases to trimming and J lost 3 bases, with 7 bases between them. The germline gives CDR1 ENHRY, CDR2 SYGVKD. The CDR3 is made up of 14 amino acids. CDR3 loop: CAISESGGTDTQYF. DNA for the CDR3: TGTGCCATCAGTGAGTCGGGCGGGACAGATACGCAGTATTTT.

This sequence joins TRBV7-7 and TRBJ1-1; 12 nucleotides agree with TRBD1. Germline V lookup: CDR1 SSHAT, CDR2 FNYEAQ (reference sequence). This CDR3 region has 17 residues. The CDR3 loop reads CASRDRGQRNMNTEAFF. Here the CDR3 DNA reads TGTGCTAGCCGGGACAGGGGGCAACGGAACATGAACACTGAAGCTTTCTTT.

V is TRBV11-3 and J is TRBJ2-7; D assignment may be TRBD1 or TRBD2 (6 bases each). Trimming cost V 2 bases and J 5 bases, with 16 bases left between them. Germline V gives CDR1 SGHNT, CDR2 YENEEA. CDR3 length equals 15 residues. CDR3 nucleotides: TGTGCCAGCAGCTTAATTCCGGGGGCGACGGACGAGCAGTACTTC. As protein: CASSLIPGATDEQYF.

The genes are TRBV25-1 and TRBJ2-4; D may be TRBD1 (6 bases). The CDR3 length is 15 residues. Trimming removed 2 bases from V and 5 bases from J, with 13 bases in between. Germline assignment: CDR1 MGHDK and CDR2 SYGVNS. Here the CDR3 reads CASSEAQGWENIQYF. DNA for the CDR3: TGTGCCAGCAGTGAAGCTCAGGGGTGGGAAAACATTCAGTACTTC. The entire variable domain, with the rest obtained from reference TRBV25-1 and TRBJ2-4, is as follows: EADIYQTPRYLVIGTGKKITLECSQTMGHDKMYWYQQDPGMELHLIHYSYGVNSTEKGDLSSESTVSRIRTEHFPLTLESARPSHTSQYLCASSEAQGWENIQYFGAGTRLSVL.

The chain carries TRBV27 and TRBJ1-1, with D hard to call. The CDR3 is 14 residues long. The V gene lost 3 bases and the J gene lost 0 bases, with 8 bases spanning the gap. Looked up from germline, CDR1 is MNHEY and CDR2 is SMNVEV (reference sequence). The CDR3 here is CASSFGVVNTEAFF. CDR3 nucleotide sequence: TGTGCCAGCAGTTTCGGGGTCGTGAACACTGAAGCTTTCTTT.

The chain links TRBV19 to TRBJ1-1; D unresolved. The length of the CDR3 is 12 residues. V lost 8 bases and J lost 1, with 8 bases in between. Germline CDR1 and CDR2: LNHDA and SQIVND (reference sequence). The DNA of the CDR3 is TGTGCCAGTTCTTACGGGAACACTGAAGCTTTCTTT. Its translation is CASSYGNTEAFF. The whole variable domain, remainder taken from reference TRBV19 and TRBJ1-1, is DGGITQSPKYLFRKEGQNVTLSCEQNLNHDAMYWYRQDPGQGLRLIYYSQIVNDFQKGDIAEGYSVSREKKESFPLTVTSAQKNPTAFYLCASSYGNTEAFFGQGTRLTVV.

This clone has just one count. The rearrangement links TRBV7-9 to TRBJ2-7, with TRBD1 matching 9 bases. Trimming cost V 5 bases and J 5 bases; bases outside gene matches: 10. The V gene's germline CDR1 is SEHNR and CDR2 FQNEAQ (reference sequence). The CDR3 is 15 amino acids. In DNA, the CDR3 is TGTGCCAGCAGCCCCCGCGGGACAGGGCAAAACGAGCAGTACTTC. Protein sequence: CASSPRGTGQNEQYF. Supplemented by reference TRBV7-9 and TRBJ2-7, the full variable domain reads DTGVSQNPRHKITKRGQNVTFRCDPISEHNRLYWYRQTLGQGPEFLTYFQNEAQLEKSRLLSDRFSAERPKGSFSTLEIQRTEQGDSAMYLCASSPRGTGQNEQYFGPGTRLTVT.

The gene calls are TRBV6-1 and TRBJ1-1, with D unclear. Trimming removed 2 bases at V and 1 base at J, with 11 bases between. CDR1 is MNHNS and CDR2 is SASEGT in the germline V gene. The CDR3 sequence is 15 residues long. The CDR3 reads CASSEFKGTNTEAFF. Written as DNA, the CDR3 is TGTGCCAGCAGTGAATTTAAGGGAACGAACACTGAAGCTTTCTTT.

The chain combines TRBV9 with TRBJ2-7; D ambiguous. The V end was cut by 4 bases, the J end by 6 bases, with 14 bases between. Germline-derived CDR1 and CDR2 are SGDLS and YYNGEE. The CDR3 length is 13 residues. CDR3 sequence (DNA): TGTGCCAGCAGCCCCGCCGCATGGGGCGAGCAGTACTTC. As protein: CASSPAAWGEQYF.

The gene calls are TRBV11-3 and TRBJ2-7; tentatively, D is TRBD2 (5 bases). The germline V gene encodes CDR1 SGHNT and CDR2 YENEEA. The CDR3 totals 15 residues. Trimming cost V 5 bases and J 5 bases, with 19 bases left between them. The CDR3 region is CASSLARGSVNEQYF. The CDR3 DNA follows: TGTGCCAGCAGCCTAGCCCGGGGTTCTGTAAACGAGCAGTACTTC.

CDR3 region: CSVEIGETQYF. CDR3 DNA sequence: TGCAGCGTTGAGATCGGGGAGACCCAGTACTTC. The chain uses TRBV29-1 and TRBJ2-5; no definite D call. Germline CDR1 and CDR2: SQVTM and ANQGSEA. With 3 bases removed from V and 5 bases from J, the gap between germline ends came to 7 bases. The CDR3 consists of 11 residues.

The V gene is TRBV4-1, the J gene TRBJ1-4; the D is unclear. The germline V gene has CDR1 MGHRA and CDR2 YSYEKL. Trimming stripped 0 bases from V and 12 bases from J, with 11 bases between. The CDR3 length is 13 residues. The CDR3 DNA sequence: TGCGCCAGCAGCCAAGATCGAACGTTTGAACTGTTTTTT. It codes for CASSQDRTFELFF.